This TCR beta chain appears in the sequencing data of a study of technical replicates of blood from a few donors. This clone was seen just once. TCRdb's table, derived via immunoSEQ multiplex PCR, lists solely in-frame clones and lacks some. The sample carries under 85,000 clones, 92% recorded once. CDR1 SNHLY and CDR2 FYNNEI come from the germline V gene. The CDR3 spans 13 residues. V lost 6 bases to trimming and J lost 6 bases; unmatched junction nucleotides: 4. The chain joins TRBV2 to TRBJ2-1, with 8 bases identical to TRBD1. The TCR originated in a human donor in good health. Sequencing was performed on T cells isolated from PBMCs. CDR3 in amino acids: CASSGQGFNEQFF. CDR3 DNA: TGTGCCAGCAGCGGACAGGGCTTCAATGAGCAGTTCTTC.